The sequence of this T cell receptor (beta chain) was determined in a study of T-cell reconstitution after alpha-beta-depleted transplantation in children. This clonotype was recorded at least ten times. Antigen unknown. V gave up 5 bases and J gave up 1 base; unmatched junction bases: 4. CDR3 size: 14 residues. The TCRbeta library incorporated unique molecular identifiers. TCRdb re-derived calls from the PCR reads in MiXCR, one entry per CDR3 protein. The sample includes 600,000 to 800,000 distinct CDR3 sequences, about 12% seen only once; the top ten take around 0.79%. Regarding the study as a whole: Several hundred rapidly expanded clones from non-depleted graft cells reportedly supplied alpha-beta T cells about two months post-transplant.

This chain connects TRBV12-3 or TRBV12-4 to TRBJ2-5; the match to TRBD1 covers 7 bases. Material: PBMCs, obtained before TCRalphabeta/CD19-depleted stem cell transplant. This receptor was identified in a girl under 10 years old with congenital amegakaryocytic thrombocytopenia, due to receive a stem cell transplant. For the CDR3, the DNA is TGTGCCAGCAGTGACAGGGCGCTCCAAGAGACCCAGTACTTC. This encodes CASSDRALQETQYF.